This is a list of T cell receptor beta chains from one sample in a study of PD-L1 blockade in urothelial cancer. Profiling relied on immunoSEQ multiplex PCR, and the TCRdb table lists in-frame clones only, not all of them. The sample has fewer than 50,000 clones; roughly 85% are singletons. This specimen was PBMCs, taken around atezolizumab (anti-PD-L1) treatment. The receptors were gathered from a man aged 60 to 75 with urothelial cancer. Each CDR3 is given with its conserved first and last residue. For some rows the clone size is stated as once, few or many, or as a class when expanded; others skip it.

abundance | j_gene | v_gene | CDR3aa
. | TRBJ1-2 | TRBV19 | CASSRQGLNYGYTF
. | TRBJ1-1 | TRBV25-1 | CASQGDTGGVEAFF
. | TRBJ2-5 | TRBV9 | CASSVPGRETQYF
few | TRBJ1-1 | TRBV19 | CASSIDTPGKLYVAEAFF
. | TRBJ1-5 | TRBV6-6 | CASSYPLDRARQPQHF
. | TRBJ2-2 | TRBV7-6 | CASSIQGAYTGELFF
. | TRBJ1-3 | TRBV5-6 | CASSQDNQGRRGDTIYF
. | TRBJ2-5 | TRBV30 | CAWSIGQGFETQYF
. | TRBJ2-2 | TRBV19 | CASSISGTDTGELFF
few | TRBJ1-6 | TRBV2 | CASSVRERSPLHF
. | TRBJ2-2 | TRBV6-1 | CASSEHAGGDTGELFF
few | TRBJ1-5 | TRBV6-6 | CASRNQGQGNQPQHF
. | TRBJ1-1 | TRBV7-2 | CASSLSSGVNTEAFF
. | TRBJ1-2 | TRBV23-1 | CASSHGSADGYTF
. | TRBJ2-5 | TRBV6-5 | CASSYLAGWETQYF
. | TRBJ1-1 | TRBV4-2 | CASSTEVGSYVTEAFF
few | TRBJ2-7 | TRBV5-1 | CASSPDLDRSYEQYF
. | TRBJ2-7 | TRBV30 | CAWSVGGTGGNEQYF
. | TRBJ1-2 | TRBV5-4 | CASSFRGGLNGYTF
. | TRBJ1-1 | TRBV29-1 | CSVRMLNTEAFF
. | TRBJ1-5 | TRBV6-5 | CASSPNSVNQPQHF
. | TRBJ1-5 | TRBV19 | CASSVTGTGGWNQPQHF
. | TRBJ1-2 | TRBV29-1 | CSGRTGGTEGGYTF
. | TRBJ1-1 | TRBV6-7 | CASGLSQGRGHTEAFF
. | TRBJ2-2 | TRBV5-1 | CASSQTTGVATGELFF
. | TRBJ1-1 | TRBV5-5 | CASSSFSDTEAFF